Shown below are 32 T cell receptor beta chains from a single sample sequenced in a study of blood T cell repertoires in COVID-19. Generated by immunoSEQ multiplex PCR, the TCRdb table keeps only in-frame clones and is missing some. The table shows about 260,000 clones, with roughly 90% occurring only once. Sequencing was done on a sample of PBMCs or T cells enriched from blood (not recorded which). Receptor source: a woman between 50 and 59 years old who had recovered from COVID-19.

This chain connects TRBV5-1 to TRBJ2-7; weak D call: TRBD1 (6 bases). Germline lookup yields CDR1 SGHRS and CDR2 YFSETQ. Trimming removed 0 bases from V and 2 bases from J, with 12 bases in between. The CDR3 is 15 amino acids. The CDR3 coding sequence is TGCGCCAGCAGCTTGGAACCCGGGACACCCTACGAGCAGTACTTC. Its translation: CASSLEPGTPYEQYF.

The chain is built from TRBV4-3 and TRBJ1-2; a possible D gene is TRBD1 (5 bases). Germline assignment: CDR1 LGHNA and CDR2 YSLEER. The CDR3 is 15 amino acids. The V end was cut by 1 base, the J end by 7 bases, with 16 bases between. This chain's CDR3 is CASSQAGAQGSGYTF. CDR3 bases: TGCGCCAGCAGCCAAGCTGGGGCGCAGGGTTCTGGCTACACCTTC.

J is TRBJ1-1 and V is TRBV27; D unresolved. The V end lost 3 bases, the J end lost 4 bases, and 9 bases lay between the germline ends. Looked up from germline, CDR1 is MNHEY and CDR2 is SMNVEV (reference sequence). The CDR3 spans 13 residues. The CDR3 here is CASSFKLGTEAFF. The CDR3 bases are TGTGCCAGCAGTTTCAAGCTTGGCACTGAAGCTTTCTTT.

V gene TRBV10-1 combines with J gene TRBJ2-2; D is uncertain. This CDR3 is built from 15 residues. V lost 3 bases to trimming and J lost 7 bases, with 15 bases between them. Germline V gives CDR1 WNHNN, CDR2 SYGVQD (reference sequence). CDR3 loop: CASSDGGVSDGELFF. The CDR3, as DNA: TGCGCCAGCAGTGACGGCGGAGTCTCGGACGGGGAGCTGTTTTTT.

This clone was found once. The CDR3 DNA follows: TGTGCCTGGAGTCCCACCCCAGACACCCAGCCCCAGCATTTT. Translating gives CAWSPTPDTQPQHF. The V gene is TRBV30, the J gene TRBJ1-5; no firm D call. Germline-derived CDR1 and CDR2 are GTSNPN and SVGIG (reference sequence). Between the trimmed V and J ends, which lost 2 bases and 7 bases, there was a span of 15 bases. The length of the CDR3 is 14 residues.

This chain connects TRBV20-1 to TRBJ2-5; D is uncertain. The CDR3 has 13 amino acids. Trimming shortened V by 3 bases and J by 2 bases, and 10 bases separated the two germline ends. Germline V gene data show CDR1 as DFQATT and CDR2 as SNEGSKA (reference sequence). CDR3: CSASGRGQETQYF. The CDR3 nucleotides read TGCAGTGCTAGTGGCAGAGGACAAGAGACCCAGTACTTC.

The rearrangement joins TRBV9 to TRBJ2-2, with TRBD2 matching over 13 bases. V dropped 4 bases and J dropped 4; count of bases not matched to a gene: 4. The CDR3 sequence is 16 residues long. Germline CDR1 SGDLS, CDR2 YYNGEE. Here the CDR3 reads CASSPRTSGGTGELFF. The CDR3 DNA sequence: TGTGCCAGCAGCCCAAGGACTAGCGGGGGCACCGGGGAGCTGTTTTTT. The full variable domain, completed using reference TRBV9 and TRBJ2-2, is DSGVTQTPKHLITATGQRVTLRCSPRSGDLSVYWYQQSLDQGLQFLIQYYNGEERAKGNILERFSAQQFPDLHSELNLSSLELGDSALYFCASSPRTSGGTGELFFGEGSRLTVL.

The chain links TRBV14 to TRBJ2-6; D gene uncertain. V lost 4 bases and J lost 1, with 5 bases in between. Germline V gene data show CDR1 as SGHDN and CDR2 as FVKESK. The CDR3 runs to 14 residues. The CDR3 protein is CASSPYSGANVLTF. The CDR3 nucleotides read TGTGCCAGCAGCCCCTATTCTGGGGCCAACGTCCTGACTTTC. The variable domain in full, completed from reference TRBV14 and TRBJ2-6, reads EAGVTQFPSHSVIEKGQTVTLRCDPISGHDNLYWYRRVMGKEIKFLLHFVKESKQDESGMPNNRFLAERTGGTYSTLKVQPAELEDSGVYFCASSPYSGANVLTFGAGSRLTVL.

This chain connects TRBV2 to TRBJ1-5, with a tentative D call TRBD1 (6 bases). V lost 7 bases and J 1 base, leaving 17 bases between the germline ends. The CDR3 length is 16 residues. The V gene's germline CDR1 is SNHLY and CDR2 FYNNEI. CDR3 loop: CASTLQGPNSNQPQHF. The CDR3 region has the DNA TGTGCCAGCACCTTACAGGGACCCAACAGCAATCAGCCCCAGCATTTT.

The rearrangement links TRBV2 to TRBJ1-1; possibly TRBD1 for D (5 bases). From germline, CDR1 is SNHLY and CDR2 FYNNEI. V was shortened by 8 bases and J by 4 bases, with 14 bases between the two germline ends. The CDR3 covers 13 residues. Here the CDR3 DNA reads TGTGCCAGCTCCCCCCAGGGCCCCACTGAAGCTTTCTTT. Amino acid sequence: CASSPQGPTEAFF.

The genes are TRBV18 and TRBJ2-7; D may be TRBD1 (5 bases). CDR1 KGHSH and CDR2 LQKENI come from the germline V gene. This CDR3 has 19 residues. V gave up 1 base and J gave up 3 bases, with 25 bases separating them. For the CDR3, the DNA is TGTGCCAGCTCACCACGCCCCTTGGGGCAGTCGTATACCCTCTACGAGCAGTACTTC. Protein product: CASSPRPLGQSYTLYEQYF.

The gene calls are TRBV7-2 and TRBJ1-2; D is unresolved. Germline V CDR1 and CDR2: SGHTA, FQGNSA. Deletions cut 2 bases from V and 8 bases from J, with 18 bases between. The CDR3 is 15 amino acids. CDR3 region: CASSLNPDSHQGYTF. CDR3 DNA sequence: TGTGCCAGCAGCTTAAATCCAGACTCCCACCAGGGCTACACCTTC.

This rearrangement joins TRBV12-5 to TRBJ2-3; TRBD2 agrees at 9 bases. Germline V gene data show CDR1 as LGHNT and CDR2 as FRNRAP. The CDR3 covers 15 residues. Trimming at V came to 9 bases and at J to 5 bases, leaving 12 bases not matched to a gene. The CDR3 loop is CARGFSGRYRDTQYF. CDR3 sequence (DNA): TGTGCTAGGGGCTTTAGCGGGAGATACAGAGATACGCAGTATTTT.

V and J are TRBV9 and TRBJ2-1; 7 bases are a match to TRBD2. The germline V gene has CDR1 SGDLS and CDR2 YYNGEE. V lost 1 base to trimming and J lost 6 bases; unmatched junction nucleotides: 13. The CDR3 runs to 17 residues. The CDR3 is CASSVISRLAVGNEQFF. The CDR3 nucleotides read TGTGCCAGCAGCGTAATATCACGGCTAGCGGTCGGCAATGAGCAGTTCTTC.

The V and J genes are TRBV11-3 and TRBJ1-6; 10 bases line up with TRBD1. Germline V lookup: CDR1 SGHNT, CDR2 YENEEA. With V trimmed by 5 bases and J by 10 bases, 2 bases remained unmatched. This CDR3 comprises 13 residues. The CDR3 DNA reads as TGTGCCAGCAGCGTGACAGGGGGCTCACCCCTCCACTTT. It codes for CASSVTGGSPLHF.

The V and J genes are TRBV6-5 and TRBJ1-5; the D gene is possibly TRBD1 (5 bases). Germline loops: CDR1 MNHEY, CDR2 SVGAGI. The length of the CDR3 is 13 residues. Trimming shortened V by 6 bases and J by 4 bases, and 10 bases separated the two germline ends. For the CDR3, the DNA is TGTGCCAGCAGGGAGGGACGAAATCAGCCCCAGCATTTT. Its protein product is CASREGRNQPQHF.

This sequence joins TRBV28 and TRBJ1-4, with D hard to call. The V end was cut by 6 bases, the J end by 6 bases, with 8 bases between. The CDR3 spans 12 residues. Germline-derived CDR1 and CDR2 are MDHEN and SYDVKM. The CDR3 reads CASRGVDEKLFF. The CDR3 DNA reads TGTGCCAGCAGGGGAGTAGATGAAAAACTGTTTTTT.

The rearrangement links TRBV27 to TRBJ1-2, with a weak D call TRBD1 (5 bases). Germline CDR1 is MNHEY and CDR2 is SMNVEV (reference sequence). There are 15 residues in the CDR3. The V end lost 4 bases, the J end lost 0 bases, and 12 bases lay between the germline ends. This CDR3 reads CASSSWQGTNYGYTF. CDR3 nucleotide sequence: TGTGCCAGCAGTTCCTGGCAGGGAACTAACTATGGCTACACCTTC.

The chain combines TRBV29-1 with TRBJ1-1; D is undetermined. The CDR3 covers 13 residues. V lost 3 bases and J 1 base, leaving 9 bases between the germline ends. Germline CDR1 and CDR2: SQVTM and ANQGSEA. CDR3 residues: CSVEKSGNTEAFF. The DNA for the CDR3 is TGCAGCGTTGAGAAGAGTGGGAACACTGAAGCTTTCTTT.

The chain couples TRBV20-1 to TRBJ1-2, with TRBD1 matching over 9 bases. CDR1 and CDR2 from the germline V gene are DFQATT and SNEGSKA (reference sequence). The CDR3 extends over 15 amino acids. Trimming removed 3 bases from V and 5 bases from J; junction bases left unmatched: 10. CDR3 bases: TGCAGTGCTAGTAATGTACAGGGGGCACGGTATGGCTACACCTTC. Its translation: CSASNVQGARYGYTF.

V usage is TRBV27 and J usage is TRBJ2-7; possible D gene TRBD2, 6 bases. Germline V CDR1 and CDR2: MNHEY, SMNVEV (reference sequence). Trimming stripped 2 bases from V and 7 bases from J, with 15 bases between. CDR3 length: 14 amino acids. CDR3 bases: TGTGCCAGCAGTTTACGAGGGAGTGGAGGGGAGCAGTACTTC. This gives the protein CASSLRGSGGEQYF.

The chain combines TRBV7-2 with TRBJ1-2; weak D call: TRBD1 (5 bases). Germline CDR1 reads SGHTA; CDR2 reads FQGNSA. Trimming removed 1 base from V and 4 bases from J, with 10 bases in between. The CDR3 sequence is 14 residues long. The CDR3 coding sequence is TGTGCCAGCAGCTTAGGGCAGGGAGGCTATGGCTACACCTTC. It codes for CASSLGQGGYGYTF.

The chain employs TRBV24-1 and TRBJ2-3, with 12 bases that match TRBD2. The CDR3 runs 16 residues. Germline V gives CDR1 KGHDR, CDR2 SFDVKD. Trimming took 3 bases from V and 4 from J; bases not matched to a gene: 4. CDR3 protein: CATSDTTSGSADTQYF. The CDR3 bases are TGTGCCACCAGTGATACGACTAGCGGGAGCGCAGATACGCAGTATTTT.

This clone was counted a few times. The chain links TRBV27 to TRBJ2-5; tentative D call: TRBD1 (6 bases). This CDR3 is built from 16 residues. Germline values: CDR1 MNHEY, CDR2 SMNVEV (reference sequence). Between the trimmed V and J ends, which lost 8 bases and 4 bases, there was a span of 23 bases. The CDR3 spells CASGGFGRGVGETQYF. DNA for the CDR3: TGTGCCAGCGGTGGGTTTGGCAGGGGAGTTGGAGAGACCCAGTACTTC.

For the CDR3, the DNA is TGTGCTAGTGGACTCGGACTAGCGGGGAACAATGAGCAGTTCTTC. This codes for CASGLGLAGNNEQFF. The chain is built from TRBV12-5 and TRBJ2-1; 12 nucleotides agree with TRBD2. There are 15 residues in the CDR3. V lost 6 bases to trimming and J lost 5 bases; unmatched junction nucleotides: 5. Germline assignment: CDR1 LGHNT and CDR2 FRNRAP.

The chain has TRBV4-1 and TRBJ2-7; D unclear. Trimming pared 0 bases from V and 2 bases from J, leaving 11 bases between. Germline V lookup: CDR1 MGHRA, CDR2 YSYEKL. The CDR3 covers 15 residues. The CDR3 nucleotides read TGCGCCAGCAGCCAAGATAACGCCCTAACCTACGAGCAGTACTTC. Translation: CASSQDNALTYEQYF.

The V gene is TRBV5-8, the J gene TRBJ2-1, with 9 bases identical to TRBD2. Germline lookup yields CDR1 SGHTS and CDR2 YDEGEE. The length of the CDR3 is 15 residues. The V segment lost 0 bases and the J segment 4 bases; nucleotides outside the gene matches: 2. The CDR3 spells CASSLGLAVYNEQFF. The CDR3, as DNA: TGTGCCAGCAGCTTGGGACTAGCGGTTTACAATGAGCAGTTCTTC.

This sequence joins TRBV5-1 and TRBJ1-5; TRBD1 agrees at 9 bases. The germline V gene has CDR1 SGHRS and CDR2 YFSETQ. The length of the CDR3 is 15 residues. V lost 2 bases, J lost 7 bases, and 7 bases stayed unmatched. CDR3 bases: TGCGCCAGCAGCTTAACAGGGGGCGTTTTGCAGCCCCAGCATTTT. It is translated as CASSLTGGVLQPQHF.

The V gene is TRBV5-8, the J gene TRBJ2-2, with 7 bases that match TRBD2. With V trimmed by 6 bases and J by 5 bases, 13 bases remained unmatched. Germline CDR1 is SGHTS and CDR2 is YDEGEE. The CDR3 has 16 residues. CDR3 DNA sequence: TGTGCCAGCACCCCGTACCGGGGGGAGAGGACCGGGGAGCTGTTTTTT. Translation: CASTPYRGERTGELFF.

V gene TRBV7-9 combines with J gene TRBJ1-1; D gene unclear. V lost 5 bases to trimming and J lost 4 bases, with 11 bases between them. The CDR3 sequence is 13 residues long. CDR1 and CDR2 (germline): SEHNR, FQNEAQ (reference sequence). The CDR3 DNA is TGTGCCAGCAGCACGAAGGGAGGCACTGAAGCTTTCTTT. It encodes CASSTKGGTEAFF.

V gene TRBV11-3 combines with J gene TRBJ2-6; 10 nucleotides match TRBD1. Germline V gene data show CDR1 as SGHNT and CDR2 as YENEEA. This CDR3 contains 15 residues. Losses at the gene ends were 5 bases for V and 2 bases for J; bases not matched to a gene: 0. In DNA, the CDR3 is TGTGCCAGCAGCGGGACAGGGGCTGGGGCCAACGTCCTGACTTTC. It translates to CASSGTGAGANVLTF. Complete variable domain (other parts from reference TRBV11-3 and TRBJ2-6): EAGVVQSPRYKIIEKKQPVAFWCNPISGHNTLYWYLQNLGQGPELLIRYENEEAVDDSQLPKDRFSAERLKGVDSTLKIQPAELGDSAVYLCASSGTGAGANVLTFGAGSRLTVL.

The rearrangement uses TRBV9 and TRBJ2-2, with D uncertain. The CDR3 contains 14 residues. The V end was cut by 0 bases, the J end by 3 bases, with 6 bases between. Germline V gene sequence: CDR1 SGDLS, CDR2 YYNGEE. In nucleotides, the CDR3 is TGTGCCAGCAGCGTAGGCGGAGACACCGGGGAGCTGTTTTTT. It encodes CASSVGGDTGELFF.